This passage covers 26 T cell receptor beta chains from one sample sequenced in a study of blood T cell repertoires in COVID-19. Profiled with immunoSEQ multiplex PCR; TCRdb holds only in-frame clones, not every one. The profile shows about 250,000 clones, roughly 80% of them singletons. Sequencing was carried out using peripheral blood. Receptor source: a woman of 80 years or more with acute or convalescent COVID-19.

The chain uses TRBV20-1 and TRBJ1-6; D gene uncertain. V was pared by 3 bases and J by 0 bases, with 6 bases between. The CDR3 extends over 14 amino acids. The germline gives CDR1 DFQATT, CDR2 SNEGSKA (reference sequence). The CDR3 is CSASESSYNSPLHF. For the CDR3, the DNA is TGCAGTGCTAGTGAGAGCTCCTATAATTCACCCCTCCACTTT.

This clone was detected only a few times. The chain recombines TRBV5-1 with TRBJ1-4; 12 bases map to TRBD1. V trimming: 0 bases; J trimming: 5 bases; junction bases outside the gene matches: 5. The germline V gene has CDR1 SGHRS and CDR2 YFSETQ. This CDR3 has 17 residues. In DNA, the CDR3 is TGCGCCAGCAGCTTGGGCGGGACAGGGGGCGGCAATGAAAAACTGTTTTTT. Amino acid sequence: CASSLGGTGGGNEKLFF.

The V call is TRBV15, the J call TRBJ2-1; D might be TRBD2 (6 bases). The V and J ends lost 1 base and 2 bases respectively, with 15 bases between them. CDR3 size: 17 residues. CDR1 is LNHNV, CDR2 YYDKDF, per germline (reference sequence). The CDR3 region is CATSRGQSGGTYNEQFF. CDR3 in DNA: TGTGCCACCAGCAGAGGTCAATCCGGGGGAACCTACAATGAGCAGTTCTTC.

The CDR3 DNA is TGTGCCAGCAGCCAGCTTGACGGGTTTAATTCACCCCTCCACTTT. Translated: CASSQLDGFNSPLHF. The V and J genes are TRBV4-2 and TRBJ1-6, with no clear D. V was clipped by 3 bases and J by 6 bases, with 12 bases between them. In germline, CDR1 is LGHNA, CDR2 YNFKEQ. The CDR3 contains 15 residues.

The chain employs TRBV2 and TRBJ2-3, with D perhaps matching TRBD1 (6 bases). V lost 6 bases to trimming and J lost 1 base, with 14 bases between them. Germline CDR1 is SNHLY and CDR2 is FYNNEI. This CDR3 contains 15 residues. In DNA, the CDR3 is TGTGCCAGCAGATACAGGGTGTATCGCACAGATACGCAGTATTTT. Encoded protein: CASRYRVYRTDTQYF.

This rearrangement joins TRBV3-1 (or the pseudogene TRBV3-2) to TRBJ2-1; TRBD1 matches at 7 bases. This CDR3 has 15 residues. Trimming at V came to 3 bases and at J to 1 base, leaving 3 bases not matched to a gene. Per germline, CDR1 LGHDT and CDR2 YNNKEL (reference sequence). The CDR3 here is CASSQTGKSYNEQFF. CDR3 coding DNA: TGTGCCAGCAGCCAGACAGGGAAATCCTACAATGAGCAGTTCTTC.

In its sample, this clone was seen once. This chain joins TRBV5-1 and TRBJ2-6; TRBD1 aligns across 7 bases. Germline CDR1 is SGHRS and CDR2 is YFSETQ. The CDR3 is 19 amino acids. Unmatched junction bases numbered 9, after V lost 0 bases and J lost 0 bases. The CDR3 nucleotides read TGCGCCAGCAGCTTGGGCAAGACAGGGTCGGACTCTGGGGCCAACGTCCTGACTTTC. Its translation is CASSLGKTGSDSGANVLTF.

The table lists this clone with a count of one. The chain employs TRBV6-4 and TRBJ2-6; D unclear. The V end was cut by 2 bases, the J end by 3 bases, with 8 bases between. CDR3 length equals 15 residues. From germline, CDR1 is MRHNA and CDR2 SNTAGT. The DNA for the CDR3 is TGTGCCAGCAGTGACCTCGGAGATGGGGCCAACGTCCTGACTTTC. Translated, it gives CASSDLGDGANVLTF.

This clone was counted between two and nine times. CDR3 sequence reads: CASSRPGQGGYTF. The CDR3 DNA reads as TGCGCCAGCAGCCGGCCCGGACAGGGTGGCTACACCTTC. This chain uses TRBV5-1 with TRBJ1-2, with 8 bases aligning to TRBD1. CDR1 is SGHRS, CDR2 YFSETQ, per germline. V dropped 4 bases and J dropped 7; count of bases not matched to a gene: 6. The CDR3 sequence is 13 residues long. Complete variable domain (other parts from reference TRBV5-1 and TRBJ1-2): KAGVTQTPRYLIKTRGQQVTLSCSPISGHRSVSWYQQTPGQGLQFLFEYFSETQRNKGNFPGRFSGRQFSNSRSEMNVSTLELGDSALYLCASSRPGQGGYTFGSGTRLTVV.

The V gene is TRBV3-1 (or the pseudogene TRBV3-2), the J gene TRBJ1-6; 7 nucleotides agree with TRBD1. The CDR3 consists of 15 residues. Germline V lookup: CDR1 LGHDT, CDR2 YNNKEL (reference sequence). J was trimmed by 7 bases and V by 1 base; bases with no gene match: 4. The CDR3 nucleotides read TGTGCCAGCAGCCAAGTACAGGGGTCGAATTCACCCCTCCACTTT. It yields the protein CASSQVQGSNSPLHF.

The chain uses TRBV24-1 and TRBJ1-5, with D possibly matching TRBD1 (5 bases). V lost 9 bases and J lost 0, with 14 bases in between. The germline gives CDR1 KGHDR, CDR2 SFDVKD. The CDR3 loop spans 15 amino acids. The CDR3 DNA reads as TGTGCCACCTCGACAGACAAAAATAGCAATCAGCCCCAGCATTTT. This translates into CATSTDKNSNQPQHF.

There are a few counts of this clone. J is TRBJ1-2 and V is TRBV7-9, with TRBD1 matching 7 bases. Trimming removed 5 bases from V and 6 bases from J; junction bases left unmatched: 6. There are 13 residues in the CDR3. CDR1 SEHNR and CDR2 FQNEAQ come from the germline V gene (reference sequence). The CDR3: CASSPSGTDGYTF. DNA for the CDR3: TGTGCCAGCAGCCCATCAGGGACAGATGGCTACACCTTC.

The table lists this clone with a count of one. The V gene is TRBV5-1, the J gene TRBJ2-1, with TRBD1 matching 8 bases. CDR1 is SGHRS, CDR2 YFSETQ, per germline. With V trimmed by 0 bases and J by 8 bases, 10 bases remained unmatched. This CDR3 has 16 amino acids. The CDR3 here is CASSLEGQAFVDEQFF. CDR3 nucleotides: TGCGCCAGCAGCTTGGAGGGACAGGCTTTTGTCGATGAGCAGTTCTTC.

This clone was recorded at least ten times. The sample contains more than one DNA sequence encoding this CDR3. The chain is built from TRBV19 and TRBJ1-2; no clear D. The ends were cut back, 0 bases at V and 4 bases at J, with 3 bases in the middle. From germline, CDR1 is LNHDA and CDR2 SQIVND (reference sequence). The CDR3 is 12 residues long. The CDR3 nucleotides read TGTGCCAGTAGTATAGATCGCTATGGCTACACCTTC. Translation: CASSIDRYGYTF. Using reference TRBV19 and TRBJ1-2 for the parts outside the CDR3, the full variable domain is DGGITQSPKYLFRKEGQNVTLSCEQNLNHDAMYWYRQDPGQGLRLIYYSQIVNDFQKGDIAEGYSVSREKKESFPLTVTSAQKNPTAFYLCASSIDRYGYTFGSGTRLTVV.

This clone was counted ten times or more. The chain recombines TRBV4-2 with TRBJ2-1; perhaps TRBD2 as D (6 bases). The germline gives CDR1 LGHNA, CDR2 YNFKEQ. CDR3 length: 17 residues. Trimming took off 0 bases at V and 0 bases at J, with 12 bases between the two ends. The chain's CDR3 is CASSQDLDGSSYNEQFF. In DNA form, the CDR3 reads TGTGCCAGCAGCCAAGATTTGGACGGGAGCTCCTACAATGAGCAGTTCTTC.

The J gene is TRBJ2-2, the V gene TRBV19; 13 nucleotides align to TRBD2. The CDR3 sequence is 16 residues long. J gave up 8 bases and V 6 bases, and 9 bases lay outside the gene matches. Germline assignment: CDR1 LNHDA and CDR2 SQIVND (reference sequence). The CDR3 is CASSPTSGGALGELFF. DNA for the CDR3: TGTGCCAGTAGCCCAACTAGCGGGGGGGCGTTGGGGGAGCTGTTTTTT.

The chain has TRBV3-1 (or the pseudogene TRBV3-2) and TRBJ2-5; 10 bases agree with TRBD2. V was clipped by 4 bases and J by 5 bases; unmatched bases: 10. CDR1 and CDR2 (germline): LGHDT, YNNKEL (reference sequence). This CDR3 has 16 residues. CDR3 amino acids: CASSLSGGSGRETQYF. CDR3 DNA: TGTGCCAGCAGCCTATCCGGGGGTAGCGGGAGGGAGACCCAGTACTTC.

The chain couples TRBV27 to TRBJ2-4, with 7 positions matching TRBD2. The V segment lost 2 bases and the J segment 4 bases; nucleotides outside the gene matches: 5. The CDR3 has 15 residues. The germline gives CDR1 MNHEY, CDR2 SMNVEV (reference sequence). CDR3 DNA: TGTGCCAGCAGTTTAGCCGGACTAGGGAAAAACATTCAGTACTTC. Its translation is CASSLAGLGKNIQYF.

This clone was seen a few times. V gene TRBV6-7 combines with J gene TRBJ2-7; 7 bases agree with TRBD1. TRBV6-7 is an open reading frame, and its role is uncertain. This CDR3 comprises 15 residues. V gave up 6 bases and J gave up 2 bases; unmatched junction bases: 10. CDR3 residues: CASRSRQGIPYEQYF. The CDR3 bases are TGTGCCAGCAGAAGTAGACAGGGCATCCCCTACGAGCAGTACTTC.

The V gene is TRBV3-1 (or the pseudogene TRBV3-2), the J gene TRBJ2-2; 11 positions agree with TRBD2. The CDR3 loop spans 13 amino acids. CDR1 and CDR2 from the germline V gene are LGHDT and YNNKEL (reference sequence). J was trimmed by 7 bases and V by 10 bases; bases with no gene match: 5. CDR3 amino acids: CAIGTSGIGELFF. The CDR3 DNA reads TGTGCCATCGGGACTAGCGGAATCGGGGAGCTGTTTTTT.

This clone was found a few times. The CDR3 sequence is CASSQFNEQYF. The CDR3 DNA reads as TGTGCCAGCAGCCAATTTAACGAGCAGTACTTC. The chain links TRBV3-1 (or the pseudogene TRBV3-2) to TRBJ2-7; D gene uncertain. The germline gives CDR1 LGHDT, CDR2 YNNKEL (reference sequence). With 2 bases removed from V and 5 bases from J, the gap between germline ends came to 4 bases. The CDR3 extends over 11 amino acids.

CDR3 bases: TGTGCCAGCAGCCCTGCGACGGGGAGCTCTGGAAACACCATATATTTT. Encoded protein: CASSPATGSSGNTIYF. The gene calls are TRBV14 and TRBJ1-3; no reliable D call. The CDR3 runs to 16 residues. The V gene lost 4 bases and the J gene lost 0 bases, with 13 bases spanning the gap. Germline V CDR1 and CDR2: SGHDN, FVKESK.

V and J are TRBV6-2 or TRBV6-3 and TRBJ1-5; D might be TRBD1 (6 bases). The CDR3 contains 15 residues. V gave up 4 bases and J gave up 5 bases, with 15 bases separating them. Germline V CDR1 and CDR2: MNHEY, SVGEGT. CDR3 in amino acids: CASSSPGAADQPQHF. CDR3 bases: TGTGCCAGCAGTTCCCCAGGGGCGGCGGATCAGCCCCAGCATTTT.

The chain joins TRBV6-1 to TRBJ2-7; TRBD2 matches at 9 bases. Unmatched junction bases numbered 6, after V lost 2 bases and J lost 4 bases. CDR3 length: 15 residues. Looked up from germline, CDR1 is MNHNS and CDR2 is SASEGT. CDR3 sequence (DNA): TGTGCCAGCAGTGAAATAGCGGGAGTGAAGTACGAGCAGTACTTC. As protein: CASSEIAGVKYEQYF.

The chain links TRBV19 to TRBJ2-7; tentative D call: TRBD1 (6 bases). Germline V gene lookup returns CDR1 LNHDA and CDR2 SQIVND (reference sequence). This CDR3 region has 15 residues. Trimming took 5 bases from V and 4 from J, leaving 18 bases between them. In DNA form, the CDR3 reads TGTGCCAGTAGTGCTCATAACACAGGGTCATACGAGCAGTACTTC. Translating gives CASSAHNTGSYEQYF.

The V and J genes are TRBV21-1 and TRBJ2-1; the table assigns TRBD2, which was not confirmed against the DNA. TRBV21-1 is classified as a pseudogene. The CDR3 covers 21 residues. CDR3 in DNA: TGTGCCAGCAGCCAAGGGGAAGGGGGGACTAGCGGGAGAGGTCCCCACAATGAGCAGTTCTTC. Translating gives CASSQGEGGTSGRGPHNEQFF.